The clone carrying this T cell receptor beta chain is medium-sized by share. Its antigen is unknown. Sequencing was performed with immunoSEQ multiplex PCR; in TCRdb, only in-frame clones are kept and a portion is missing. The table has some 54,000 clones, 77% seen once. CDR1 and CDR2 from the germline V gene are SNHLY and FYNNEI. The CDR3 consists of 12 residues. Trimming removed 1 base from V and 3 bases from J, with 3 bases in between. These data are taken from a study of OX40 agonist ivuxolimab in advanced cancers. Study-level results: Some nonresponders also had low normalized T-cell clonal expansion.

J is TRBJ2-5 and V is TRBV2; D remains ambiguous. The TCR was taken from an adult with an advanced solid tumor such as melanoma, head and neck, liver or kidney cancer. This specimen consisted of CD4+ or CD8+ T cells sorted from blood, obtained in a trial of the OX40 agonist ivuxolimab. As DNA, the CDR3 is TGTGCCAGCAGTGAAGTAGAAGAGACCCAGTACTTC. Encoded protein: CASSEVEETQYF. Using reference TRBV2 and TRBJ2-5 for the parts outside the CDR3, the full variable domain is EPEVTQTPSHQVTQMGQEVILRCVPISNHLYFYWYRQILGQKVEFLVSFYNNEISEKSEIFDDQFSVERPDGSNFTLKIRSTKLEDSAMYFCASSEVEETQYFGPGTRLLVL.